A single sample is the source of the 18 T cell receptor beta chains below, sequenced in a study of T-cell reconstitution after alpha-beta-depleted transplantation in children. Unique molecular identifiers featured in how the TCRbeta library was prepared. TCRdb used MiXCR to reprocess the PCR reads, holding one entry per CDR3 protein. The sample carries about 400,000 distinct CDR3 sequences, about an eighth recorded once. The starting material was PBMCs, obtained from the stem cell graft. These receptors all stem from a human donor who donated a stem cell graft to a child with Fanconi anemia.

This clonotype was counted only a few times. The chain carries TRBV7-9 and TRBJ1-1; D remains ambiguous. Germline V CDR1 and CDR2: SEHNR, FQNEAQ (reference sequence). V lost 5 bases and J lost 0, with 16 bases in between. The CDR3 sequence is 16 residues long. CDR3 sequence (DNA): TGTGCCAGCAGCGCCGTTGCCGGACGGTTGAACACTGAAGCTTTCTTT. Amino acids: CASSAVAGRLNTEAFF.

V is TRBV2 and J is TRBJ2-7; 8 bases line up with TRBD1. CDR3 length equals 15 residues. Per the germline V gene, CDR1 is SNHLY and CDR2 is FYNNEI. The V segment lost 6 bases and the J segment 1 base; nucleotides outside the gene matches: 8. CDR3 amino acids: CASSHGQGASYEQYF. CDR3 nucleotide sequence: TGTGCCAGCAGCCACGGACAGGGTGCGTCCTACGAGCAGTACTTC.

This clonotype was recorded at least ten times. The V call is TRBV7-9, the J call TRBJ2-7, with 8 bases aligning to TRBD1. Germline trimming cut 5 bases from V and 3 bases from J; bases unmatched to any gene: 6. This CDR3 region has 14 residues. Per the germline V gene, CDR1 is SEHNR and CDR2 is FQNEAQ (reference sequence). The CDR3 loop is CASSARDRGYEQYF. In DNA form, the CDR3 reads TGTGCCAGCAGCGCCCGAGACAGGGGCTACGAGCAGTACTTC.

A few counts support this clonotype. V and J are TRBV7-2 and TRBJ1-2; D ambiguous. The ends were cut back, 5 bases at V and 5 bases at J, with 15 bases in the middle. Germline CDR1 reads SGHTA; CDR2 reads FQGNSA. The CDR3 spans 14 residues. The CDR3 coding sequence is TGTGCCAGCAGCGCCACACAGCCCCCGTATGGCTACACCTTC. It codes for CASSATQPPYGYTF.

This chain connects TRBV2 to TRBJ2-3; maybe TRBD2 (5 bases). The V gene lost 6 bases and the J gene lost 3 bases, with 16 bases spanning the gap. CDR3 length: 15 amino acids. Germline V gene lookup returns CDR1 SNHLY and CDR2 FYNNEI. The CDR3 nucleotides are TGTGCCAGCAGGATCCGGGCCGGCGGGACAGATACGCAGTATTTT. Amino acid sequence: CASRIRAGGTDTQYF.

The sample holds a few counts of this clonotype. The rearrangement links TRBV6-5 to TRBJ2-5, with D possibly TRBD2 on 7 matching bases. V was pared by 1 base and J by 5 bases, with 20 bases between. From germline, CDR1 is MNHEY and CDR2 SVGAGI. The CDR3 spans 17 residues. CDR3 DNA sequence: TGTGCCAGCAGTTACTTTGGGGGGGCGGACCTCGAGGAGACCCAGTACTTC. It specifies CASSYFGGADLEETQYF.

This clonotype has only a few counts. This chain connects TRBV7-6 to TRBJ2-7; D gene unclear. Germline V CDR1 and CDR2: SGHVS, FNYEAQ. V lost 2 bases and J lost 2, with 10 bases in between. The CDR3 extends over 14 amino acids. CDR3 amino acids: CASSLSELAYEQYV. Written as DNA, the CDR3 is TGTGCCAGCAGCTTATCCGAACTTGCCTACGAGCAGTACGTC.

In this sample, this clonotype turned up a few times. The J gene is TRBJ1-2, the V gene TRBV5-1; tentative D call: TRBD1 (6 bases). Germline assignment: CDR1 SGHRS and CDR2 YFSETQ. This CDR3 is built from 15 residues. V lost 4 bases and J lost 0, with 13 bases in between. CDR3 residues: CASSTGQLANYGYTF. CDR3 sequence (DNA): TGCGCCAGCAGCACCGGACAGCTAGCTAACTATGGCTACACCTTC.

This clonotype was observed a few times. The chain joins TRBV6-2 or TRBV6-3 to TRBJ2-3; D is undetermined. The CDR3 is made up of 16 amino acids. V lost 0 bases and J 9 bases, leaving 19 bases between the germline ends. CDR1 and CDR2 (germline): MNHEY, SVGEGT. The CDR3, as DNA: TGTGCCAGCAGTTACTCGTCTAGGTCCCCGGACGGAACGCAGTATTTT. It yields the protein CASSYSSRSPDGTQYF.

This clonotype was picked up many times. CDR3: CASRVYNEQFF. The CDR3, as DNA: TGTGCCAGCAGAGTCTACAATGAGCAGTTCTTC. The chain is built from TRBV12-3 or TRBV12-4 and TRBJ2-1; D ambiguous. With 6 bases removed from V and 3 bases from J, the gap between germline ends came to 3 bases. The CDR3 has 11 residues.

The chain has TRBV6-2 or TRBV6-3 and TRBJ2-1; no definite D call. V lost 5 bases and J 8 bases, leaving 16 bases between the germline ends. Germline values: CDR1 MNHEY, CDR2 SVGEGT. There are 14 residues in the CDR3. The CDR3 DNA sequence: TGTGCCAGCAGTGTGGGCCACCCCAGAGATGAGCAGTTCTTC. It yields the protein CASSVGHPRDEQFF.

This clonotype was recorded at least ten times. The CDR3 nucleotides read TGCGCCAGCAGGAGACGAGGGGGATCCTACAATGAGCAGTTCTTC. This gives the protein CASRRRGGSYNEQFF. The rearrangement joins TRBV5-1 to TRBJ2-1, with D perhaps TRBD1 (6 bases). Between the trimmed V and J ends, which lost 5 bases and 1 base, there was a span of 13 bases. The CDR3 has 15 amino acids. Germline V gene data show CDR1 as SGHRS and CDR2 as YFSETQ.

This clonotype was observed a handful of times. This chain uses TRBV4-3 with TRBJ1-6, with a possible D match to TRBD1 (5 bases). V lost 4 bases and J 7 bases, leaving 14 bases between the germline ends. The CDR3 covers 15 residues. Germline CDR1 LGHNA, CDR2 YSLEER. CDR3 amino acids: CASSLLDSPNSPLHF. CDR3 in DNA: TGCGCCAGCAGCCTACTAGACAGCCCGAATTCACCCCTCCACTTT.

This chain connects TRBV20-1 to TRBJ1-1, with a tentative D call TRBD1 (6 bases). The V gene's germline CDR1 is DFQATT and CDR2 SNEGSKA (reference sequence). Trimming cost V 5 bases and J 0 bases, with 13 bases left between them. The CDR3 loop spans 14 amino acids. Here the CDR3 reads CSAQPGQMNTEAFF. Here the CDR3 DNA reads TGCAGTGCTCAACCCGGACAGATGAACACTGAAGCTTTCTTT.

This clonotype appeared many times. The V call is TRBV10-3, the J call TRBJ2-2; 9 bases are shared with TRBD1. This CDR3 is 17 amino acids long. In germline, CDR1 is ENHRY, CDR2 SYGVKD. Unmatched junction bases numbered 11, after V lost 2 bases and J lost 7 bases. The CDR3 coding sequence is TGTGCCATCAGTGAGACAGGGGGCGTTGGATTAATCGGGGAGCTGTTTTTT. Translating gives CAISETGGVGLIGELFF.

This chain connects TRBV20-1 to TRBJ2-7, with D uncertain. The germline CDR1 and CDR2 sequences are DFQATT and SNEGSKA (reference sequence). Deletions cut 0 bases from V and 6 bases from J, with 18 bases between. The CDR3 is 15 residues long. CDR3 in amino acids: CSARDQANNLFEQYF. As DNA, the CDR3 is TGCAGTGCTAGAGATCAGGCGAATAACCTATTCGAGCAGTACTTC.

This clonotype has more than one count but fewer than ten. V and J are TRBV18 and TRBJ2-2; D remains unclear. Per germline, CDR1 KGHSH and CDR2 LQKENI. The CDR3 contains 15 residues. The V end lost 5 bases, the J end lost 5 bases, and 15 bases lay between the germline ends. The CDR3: CASSFVTAATGELFF. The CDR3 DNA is TGTGCCAGCTCATTCGTTACCGCGGCTACCGGGGAGCTGTTTTTT.

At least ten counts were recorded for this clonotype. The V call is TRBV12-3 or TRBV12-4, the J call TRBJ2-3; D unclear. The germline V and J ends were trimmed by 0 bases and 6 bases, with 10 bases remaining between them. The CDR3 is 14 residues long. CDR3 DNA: TGTGCCAGCAGTTTAGCATCCGTTGTCGATACGCAGTATTTT. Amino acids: CASSLASVVDTQYF.